Below are 19 T cell receptor beta chains sequenced from a single sample in a study of Tregs in tolerant kidney transplant recipients. Mixed chimerism was transient after nonmyeloablative marrow transplants from related graft donors. Assay used: immunoSEQ multiplex PCR; TCRdb lists only in-frame clones, some missing. This sample has approximately 81,000 clones, with over 75% found just once. The sample consisted of CD4+ T cells from blood (PBMCs), taken 24 months after the transplant. The receptors were gathered from a human patient who received a combined kidney and bone marrow transplant. Some T cells here may be from the graft donor.

The V call is TRBV6-1, the J call TRBJ1-1; no definite D call. V gave up 8 bases and J gave up 2 bases, with 12 bases separating them. The germline V gene has CDR1 MNHNS and CDR2 SASEGT. This CDR3 has 13 amino acids. CDR3 DNA sequence: TGTGCCAGCGTCCATGCGGCCAACACTGAAGCTTTCTTT. Translation: CASVHAANTEAFF.

The DNA of the CDR3 is TGTGCCAGCAGCCCCCTATGGCAACAGGGGGGGAATGGGAACACTGAAGCTTTCTTT. This gives the protein CASSPLWQQGGNGNTEAFF. This chain connects TRBV7-3 to TRBJ1-1; 8 bases line up with TRBD1. Germline V gene data show CDR1 as SGHTA and CDR2 as FQGTGA. The CDR3 spans 19 residues. The junction had 18 bases not matched to a gene; V was cut back by 5 bases and J by 1 base.

The chain combines TRBV25-1 with TRBJ1-2; the D is unclear. Trimming pared 4 bases from V and 5 bases from J, leaving 5 bases between. Germline V CDR1 and CDR2: MGHDK, SYGVNS. The CDR3 has 11 amino acids. CDR3 sequence reads: CASSGYYGYTF. In nucleotides, the CDR3 is TGTGCCAGCAGTGGTTATTATGGCTACACCTTC.

The genes are TRBV29-1 and TRBJ1-5; 10 bases match TRBD1. Germline V gene sequence: CDR1 SQVTM, CDR2 ANQGSEA. The ends lost 6 bases at V and 2 bases at J; junction bases unmatched: 4. The CDR3 length is 14 residues. The CDR3 bases are TGCAGCGTAAGGGACAGGGGAGGCAATCAGCCCCAGCATTTT. Protein: CSVRDRGGNQPQHF. Together with reference TRBV29-1 and TRBJ1-5, the CDR3 gives the full variable domain: SAVISQKPSRDICQRGTSLTIQCQVDSQVTMMFWYRQQPGQSLTLIATANQGSEATYESGFVIDKFPISRPNLTFSTLTVSNMSPEDSSIYLCSVRDRGGNQPQHFGDGTRLSIL.

This clone was recorded only once. The CDR3 region is CASSTKDWGGTQYF. CDR3 coding DNA: TGCGCCAGCAGCACGAAGGACTGGGGAGGTACCCAGTACTTC. V and J are TRBV5-1 and TRBJ2-5, with a tentative D call TRBD2 (6 bases). The CDR3 length is 14 residues. CDR1 and CDR2 from the germline V gene are SGHRS and YFSETQ. The germline V and J ends were trimmed by 4 bases and 8 bases, with 18 bases remaining between them.

The chain has TRBV7-2 and TRBJ2-7; 9 nucleotides line up with TRBD2. Trimming cost V 2 bases and J 3 bases; bases outside gene matches: 5. CDR3 length equals 15 residues. Germline V gives CDR1 SGHTA, CDR2 FQGNSA. The CDR3 here is CASSLILAGHYEQYF. The CDR3 DNA is TGTGCCAGCAGCTTAATCCTAGCGGGACACTACGAGCAGTACTTC.

This rearrangement joins TRBV7-3 to TRBJ2-1; D gene unclear. The CDR3 loop spans 15 amino acids. Trimming took 2 bases from V and 2 from J, leaving 10 bases between them. From germline, CDR1 is SGHTA and CDR2 FQGTGA. In DNA form, the CDR3 reads TGTGCCAGCAGCTTAGGTAGCTACCCCTACAATGAGCAGTTCTTC. It translates to CASSLGSYPYNEQFF.

This chain joins TRBV18 and TRBJ2-2; D is uncertain. Germline CDR1 is KGHSH and CDR2 is LQKENI. There are 12 residues in the CDR3. Trimming took off 1 base at V and 7 bases at J, with 4 bases between the two ends. In nucleotides, the CDR3 is TGTGCCAGCTCACCACGGCTCGGGGAGCTGTTTTTT. Its protein product is CASSPRLGELFF.

The chain uses TRBV7-2 and TRBJ2-3; D not resolved. Deletions cut 4 bases from V and 4 bases from J, with 3 bases between. This CDR3 is 11 amino acids long. CDR1 is SGHTA and CDR2 is FQGNSA in the germline V gene. The DNA of the CDR3 is TGTGCCAGCAGCTCTGCAGATACGCAGTATTTT. Translated: CASSSADTQYF.

This clone was seen only once. The rearrangement joins TRBV7-2 to TRBJ2-7; maybe TRBD1 (6 bases). This CDR3 comprises 13 residues. V lost 1 base and J lost 5, with 9 bases in between. Germline V CDR1 and CDR2: SGHTA, FQGNSA. CDR3 sequence: CASSLDRDHEQYF. Here the CDR3 DNA reads TGTGCCAGCAGCTTAGACAGGGACCACGAGCAGTACTTC.

In its sample, this clone was seen once. The V call is TRBV11-2, the J call TRBJ1-2; D not resolved. CDR1 is SGHAT and CDR2 is FQNNGV in the germline V gene. Trimming cost V 1 base and J 8 bases, with 11 bases left between them. The CDR3 spans 13 residues. The CDR3 region has the DNA TGTGCCAGCAGCTTAGTCGGCGGGAACGGCTACACCTTC. Protein product: CASSLVGGNGYTF.

The rearrangement joins TRBV5-1 to TRBJ2-3; D possibly corresponds to TRBD1 (6 bases). The germline V and J ends were trimmed by 7 bases and 3 bases, with 15 bases remaining between them. Germline CDR1 reads SGHRS; CDR2 reads YFSETQ. This CDR3 contains 14 residues. The CDR3 region has the DNA TGCGCCAGCGTGGGGGCCTGGGGTACAGATACGCAGTATTTT. Translated, it gives CASVGAWGTDTQYF.

The count of this clone is one. The rearrangement joins TRBV11-1 to TRBJ1-3; D ambiguous. Trimming pared 2 bases from V and 0 bases from J, leaving 8 bases between. Germline V lookup: CDR1 SGHAT, CDR2 FQDESV (reference sequence). This CDR3 has 15 amino acids. The CDR3 nucleotides are TGTGCCAGCAGCTTAACCGGGGTCTCTGGAAACACCATATATTTT. Encoded protein: CASSLTGVSGNTIYF.

V is TRBV15 and J is TRBJ1-5; D remains ambiguous. The CDR3 length is 15 residues. V was clipped by 0 bases and J by 1 base, with 7 bases between them. Per the germline V gene, CDR1 is LNHNV and CDR2 is YYDKDF (reference sequence). The CDR3 here is CATSRDQSSNQPQHF. The CDR3 nucleotides are TGTGCCACCAGCAGAGATCAATCAAGCAATCAGCCCCAGCATTTT.

The rearrangement links TRBV7-2 to TRBJ1-5; possible D gene TRBD1, 6 bases. This CDR3 is 15 amino acids long. The germline gives CDR1 SGHTA, CDR2 FQGNSA. With 5 bases removed from V and 5 bases from J, the gap between germline ends came to 16 bases. CDR3 in amino acids: CASSPPGGLDQPQHF. The CDR3 DNA is TGTGCCAGCAGCCCCCCCGGGGGGCTCGATCAGCCCCAGCATTTT. The variable domain in full, with the rest retrieved from reference TRBV7-2 and TRBJ1-5, is GAGVSQSPSNKVTEKGKDVELRCDPISGHTALYWYRQSLGQGLEFLIYFQGNSAPDKSGLPSDRFSAERTGGSVSTLTIQRTQQEDSAVYLCASSPPGGLDQPQHFGDGTRLSIL.

The chain links TRBV5-6 to TRBJ1-2, with TRBD1 matching over 7 bases. The trim removed 4 bases at V and 4 bases at J, leaving 10 bases unmatched. The CDR3 length is 15 residues. CDR1 is SGHDT, CDR2 YYEEEE, per germline. This CDR3 is CASSQGHRGAYGYTF. The CDR3 bases are TGTGCCAGCAGCCAAGGGCACAGGGGCGCCTATGGCTACACCTTC.

J is TRBJ2-1 and V is TRBV7-6; D possibly corresponds to TRBD1 (5 bases). The CDR3 sequence is 16 residues long. Germline lookup yields CDR1 SGHVS and CDR2 FNYEAQ. Trimming removed 2 bases from V and 3 bases from J, with 14 bases in between. The CDR3 sequence: CASSLQAQGGYNEQFF. The CDR3 DNA reads as TGTGCCAGCAGCTTACAAGCGCAGGGCGGCTACAATGAGCAGTTCTTC.

J is TRBJ1-5 and V is TRBV27, with unresolved D. CDR1 and CDR2 from the germline V gene are MNHEY and SMNVEV (reference sequence). Trimming took 4 bases from V and 4 from J, leaving 11 bases between them. The CDR3 runs to 14 residues. The CDR3 bases are TGTGCCAGCAGTTGGAGGGTAGGAAATCAGCCCCAGCATTTT. Translating gives CASSWRVGNQPQHF.

V usage is TRBV5-4 and J usage is TRBJ2-3; D may be TRBD2 (6 bases). Germline V gives CDR1 SGHNT, CDR2 YYREEE (reference sequence). Trimming left V 4 bases short and J 3 bases short, with 15 bases between. This CDR3 has 15 residues. CDR3 nucleotide sequence: TGTGCCAGCAGCCCGGACACTAGCTTAACAGATACGCAGTATTTT. This encodes CASSPDTSLTDTQYF.